Listed below are T cell receptor beta chains from one sample, sequenced in a study of OX40 agonist ivuxolimab in advanced cancers. Data came from immunoSEQ multiplex PCR; TCRdb stores just in-frame clones and leaves some out. The data contain more than 85,000 clones, about 90% of them seen just once; the ten biggest clones take up under 2%. Material: CD4+ or CD8+ T cells sorted from blood, obtained in a trial of the OX40 agonist ivuxolimab. The receptors come from an adult with an advanced solid tumor such as melanoma, head and neck, liver or kidney cancer. Both conserved end residues are part of each CDR3. Fields, in order: clone size, V gene, J gene, D gene, CDR3 DNA, CDR3 protein. The D gene is left open where the match is weak. For some rows the clone size is stated as once, few or many, or as a class when expanded; others skip it.

>.|TRBV7-2|TRBJ1-1|TRBD1
TGTGCCAGCAGCGCTCAGGGGGGGAGGACTGAAGCTTTCTTT
CASSAQGGRTEAFF
>once|TRBV10-3|TRBJ2-1|.
TGTGCCATCAGCCTCGATCGGGCCTACAATGAGCAGTTCTTC
CAISLDRAYNEQFF
>.|TRBV18|TRBJ2-2|TRBD1
TGTGCCACCGTGACAGGGAGTAACACCGGGGAGCTGTTTTTT
CATVTGSNTGELFF
>.|TRBV5-4|TRBJ2-6|TRBD1
TGTGCCAGCAGCTTGCCGGGACAGGGCTCCTCTGGGGCCAACGTCCTGACTTTC
CASSLPGQGSSGANVLTF
>.|TRBV9|TRBJ2-1|TRBD2
TGTGCCAGCAGCGTTCTTAGCGGGAGCTCCTACAATGAGCAGTTCTTC
CASSVLSGSSYNEQFF
>few|TRBV6-1|TRBJ1-5|.
TGTGCCAGCAGGGGTGGGAATCAGCCCCAGCATTTT
CASRGGNQPQHF
>.|TRBV6-6|TRBJ1-5|.
TGTGCCAGCAGTTACAGGCAGGGGATCCCAAATCAGCCCCAGCATTTT
CASSYRQGIPNQPQHF
>once|TRBV11-2|TRBJ1-2|.
TGTGCCAGCAGCTTAGACCCAGGGCTTTCCTATGGCTACACCTTC
CASSLDPGLSYGYTF
>.|TRBV4-2|TRBJ2-3|.
TGTGCCAGCAGCCTCGGATTAGAGCCAGATACGCAGTATTTT
CASSLGLEPDTQYF
>.|TRBV25-1|TRBJ2-3|TRBD2
TGTGCCAGCAGTGGTTTTAGCGGGATGGGCACAGATACGCAGTATTTT
CASSGFSGMGTDTQYF
>.|TRBV5-1|TRBJ2-1|.
TGCGCCAGCACCGGGGGGCGGGAGTACTCCTACAATGAGCAGTTCTTC
CASTGGREYSYNEQFF
>.|TRBV5-6|TRBJ2-4|.
TGTGCCAGCAGCTTGGTGGGGGTCGACAAAAACATTCAGTACTTC
CASSLVGVDKNIQYF
>.|TRBV28|TRBJ1-1|TRBD1
TGTGCCAGCACTAGACAGGGGGCCACTGAAGCTTTCTTT
CASTRQGATEAFF
>.|TRBV5-1|TRBJ2-1|.
TGCGCCAGCAGCTTGGATGTAGCGATCCATGAGCAGTTCTTC
CASSLDVAIHEQFF
>once|TRBV5-5|TRBJ2-3|TRBD1
TGTGCCAGCAGCCTACTGGGACAGAGCACAGATACGCAGTATTTT
CASSLLGQSTDTQYF
>.|TRBV28|TRBJ1-2|.
TGTGCCAGCAGTGGACAGAATAATAAACAGAACTATGGCTACACCTTC
CASSGQNNKQNYGYTF
>.|TRBV2|TRBJ2-4|.
TGTGCCAGCAGATCGGACGGAACAAACATTCAGTACTTC
CASRSDGTNIQYF
>.|TRBV5-1|TRBJ2-2|TRBD2
TGCGCCAGCAGCGGGTCCAGCGGGACCCACACCGGGGAGCTGTTTTTT
CASSGSSGTHTGELFF
>.|TRBV5-5|TRBJ2-7|.
TGTGCCAGCAGCTTGCGCGGGAAGGACTACGAGCAGTACTTC
CASSLRGKDYEQYF
>once|TRBV28|TRBJ2-6|TRBD1
TGTGCCAGCAGTATTCGACAGGGGAGGATTGGGGCCAACGTCCTGACTTTC
CASSIRQGRIGANVLTF
>once|TRBV2|TRBJ1-5|TRBD1
TGTGCCAGCAGTGTGGGACAGGGAAGCAATCAGCCCCAGCATTTT
CASSVGQGSNQPQHF
>.|TRBV5-4|TRBJ2-5|.
TGTGCCAGCAGCCATGGGGGTACCCAGTACTTC
CASSHGGTQYF
>.|TRBV4-3|TRBJ2-3|TRBD1
TGCGCCAGCAGCCAAGCGATCGGACAGGGGGCGTCGGATACGCAGTATTTT
CASSQAIGQGASDTQYF
>.|TRBV6-1|TRBJ2-3|TRBD2
TGTGCCAGCAGGGGACTAGCGGGAGATACGCAGTATTTT
CASRGLAGDTQYF
>once|TRBV18|TRBJ2-5|.
TGTGCCAGCTCACCACAAAGGCGCGGGACTGTAGAGACCCAGTACTTC
CASSPQRRGTVETQYF
>.|TRBV2|TRBJ2-7|.
TGTGCCAGCGGACGGCAGATTTACGAGCAGTACTTC
CASGRQIYEQYF
>.|TRBV28|TRBJ1-2|TRBD1
TGTGCCAGCAGCACACCCTTGGGACAGGGTAAGACTGGCTACACCTTC
CASSTPLGQGKTGYTF
>.|TRBV5-1|TRBJ2-7|TRBD1
TGCGCCAGCAGCCGGGGACAGGGGGGCTACGAGCAGTACTTC
CASSRGQGGYEQYF
>once|TRBV29-1|TRBJ1-1|.
TGCAGCGTTCTCCATACCGGGAACACTGAAGCTTTCTTT
CSVLHTGNTEAFF
>.|TRBV7-2|TRBJ2-6|.
TGTGCCAGCAGCTACGGGTTGGGCGGGGCCAACGTCCTGACTTTC
CASSYGLGGANVLTF
>.|TRBV29-1|TRBJ2-7|TRBD1
TGCAGCGTTGGGCCCGTCGGGACAGGGGGATACGAGCAGTACTTC
CSVGPVGTGGYEQYF
>.|TRBV5-4|TRBJ2-1|TRBD2
TGTGCCAGCAGCTCCGGGACTAGCGGGAGGGCCTACAATGAGCAGTTCTTC
CASSSGTSGRAYNEQFF
>.|TRBV19|TRBJ2-1|.
TGTGCCAGTAGTCCAGGGTTTAGAAATGACAATGAGCAGTTCTTC
CASSPGFRNDNEQFF
>.|TRBV18|TRBJ2-7|.
TGTGCCAGCTCCCGGGCAGGGTACGAGCAGTACTTC
CASSRAGYEQYF
>.|TRBV7-2|TRBJ2-7|TRBD1
TGTGCCAGCAGCCGGGGACAGGGCTACGAGCAGTACTTC
CASSRGQGYEQYF
>few|TRBV7-9|TRBJ2-7|.
TGTGCCAGCAGCCCACGGGGCACCACCTCCTACGAGCAGTACTTC
CASSPRGTTSYEQYF
>.|TRBV13|TRBJ2-7|.
TGTGCCAGCAGCTCCCGACCACACGAGCAGTACTTC
CASSSRPHEQYF
>once|TRBV15|TRBJ2-2|.
TGTGCCACCAGCAGAGCTCCGTACTATCAGGGGAGGGACACCGGGGAGCTGTTTTTT
CATSRAPYYQGRDTGELFF
>.|TRBV2|TRBJ2-7|.
TGTGCCAGTCACTCCCTGGGCTCCCCGGGAGAGCAGTACTTC
CASHSLGSPGEQYF
>.|TRBV7-9|TRBJ1-1|TRBD1
TGTGCCAGCAGCCCGTGGGGACAGGGGGTAACTGAAGCTTTCTTT
CASSPWGQGVTEAFF
>.|TRBV19|TRBJ2-2|.
TGTGCCAGTAGTATGGCGGTAACCGGGGAGCTGTTTTTT
CASSMAVTGELFF
>.|TRBV7-9|TRBJ1-1|TRBD1
TGTGCCAGCAGCGTGACAGGGATGAACACTGAAGCTTTCTTT
CASSVTGMNTEAFF